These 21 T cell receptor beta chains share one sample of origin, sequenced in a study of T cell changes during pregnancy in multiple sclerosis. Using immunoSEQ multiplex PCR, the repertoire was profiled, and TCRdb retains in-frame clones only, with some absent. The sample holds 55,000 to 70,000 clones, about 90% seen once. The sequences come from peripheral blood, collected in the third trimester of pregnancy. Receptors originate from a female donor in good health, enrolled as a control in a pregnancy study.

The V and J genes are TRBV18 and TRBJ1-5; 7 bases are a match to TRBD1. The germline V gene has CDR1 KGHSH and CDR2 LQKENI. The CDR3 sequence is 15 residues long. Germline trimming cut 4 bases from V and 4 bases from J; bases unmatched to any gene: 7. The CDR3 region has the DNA TGTGCCAGCTCACAATTGGGACAGAAGAATCAGCCCCAGCATTTT. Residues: CASSQLGQKNQPQHF. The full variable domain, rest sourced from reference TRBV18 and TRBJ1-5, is NAGVMQNPRHLVRRRGQEARLRCSPMKGHSHVYWYRQLPEEGLKFMVYLQKENIIDESGMPKERFSAEFPKEGPSILRIQQVVRGDSAAYFCASSQLGQKNQPQHFGDGTRLSIL.

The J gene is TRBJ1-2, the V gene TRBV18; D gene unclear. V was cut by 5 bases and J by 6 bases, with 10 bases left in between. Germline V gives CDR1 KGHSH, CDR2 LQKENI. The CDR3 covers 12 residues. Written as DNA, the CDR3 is TGTGCCAGCTCAGGCAGCGGGGATGGCTACACCTTC. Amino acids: CASSGSGDGYTF.

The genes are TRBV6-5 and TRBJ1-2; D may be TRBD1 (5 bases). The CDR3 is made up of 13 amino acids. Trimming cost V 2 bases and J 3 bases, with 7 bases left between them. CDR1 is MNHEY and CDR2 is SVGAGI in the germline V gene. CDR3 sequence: CASSYGTDYGYTF. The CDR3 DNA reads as TGTGCCAGCAGTTACGGGACTGACTATGGCTACACCTTC.

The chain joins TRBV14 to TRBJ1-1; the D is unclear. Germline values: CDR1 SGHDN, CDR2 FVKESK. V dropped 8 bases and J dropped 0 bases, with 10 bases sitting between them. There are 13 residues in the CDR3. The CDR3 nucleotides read TGTGCCAGCGAGGGAGATCTGAACACTGAAGCTTTCTTT. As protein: CASEGDLNTEAFF.

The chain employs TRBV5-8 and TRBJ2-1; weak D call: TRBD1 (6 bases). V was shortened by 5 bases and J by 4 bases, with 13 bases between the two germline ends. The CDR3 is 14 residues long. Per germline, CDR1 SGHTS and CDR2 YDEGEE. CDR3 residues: CASRRPGQYNEQFF. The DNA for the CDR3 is TGTGCCAGCAGAAGACCGGGACAATACAATGAGCAGTTCTTC.

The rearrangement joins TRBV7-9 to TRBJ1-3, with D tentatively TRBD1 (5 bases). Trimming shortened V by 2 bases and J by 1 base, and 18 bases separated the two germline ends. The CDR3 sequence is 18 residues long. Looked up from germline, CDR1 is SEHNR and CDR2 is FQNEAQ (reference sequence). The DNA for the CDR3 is TGTGCCAGCAGCTTATCTGGATCAGGGCGAGCATCTGGAAACACCATATATTTT. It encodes CASSLSGSGRASGNTIYF. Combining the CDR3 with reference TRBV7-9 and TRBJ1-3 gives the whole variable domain DTGVSQNPRHKITKRGQNVTFRCDPISEHNRLYWYRQTLGQGPEFLTYFQNEAQLEKSRLLSDRFSAERPKGSFSTLEIQRTEQGDSAMYLCASSLSGSGRASGNTIYFGEGSWLTVV.

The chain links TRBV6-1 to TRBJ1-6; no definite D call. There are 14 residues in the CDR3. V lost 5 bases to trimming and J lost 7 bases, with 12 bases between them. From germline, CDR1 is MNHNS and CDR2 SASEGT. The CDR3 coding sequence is TGTGCCAGCAGTCCGGGAGTGGAGAATTCACCCCTCCACTTT. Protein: CASSPGVENSPLHF.

In DNA form, the CDR3 reads TGTGCCAGCAGTGAATTAGGCAAGGGGGAGACCCAGTACTTC. Translating it yields CASSELGKGETQYF. The chain has TRBV25-1 and TRBJ2-5; tentatively, D is TRBD1 (5 bases). V lost 1 base, J lost 5 bases, and 11 bases lay in between. This CDR3 is 14 amino acids long. Per the germline V gene, CDR1 is MGHDK and CDR2 is SYGVNS.

The CDR3 nucleotides read TGTGCCAGCAGCCAAGTCGGAGTTAGCGGGGGCAGGCAGTACTTC. Translated, it gives CASSQVGVSGGRQYF. The rearrangement joins TRBV4-2 to TRBJ2-7; the match to TRBD2 covers 9 bases. Germline loops: CDR1 LGHNA, CDR2 YNFKEQ. V lost 1 base and J lost 9; bases outside the gene matches: 10. The CDR3 covers 15 residues.

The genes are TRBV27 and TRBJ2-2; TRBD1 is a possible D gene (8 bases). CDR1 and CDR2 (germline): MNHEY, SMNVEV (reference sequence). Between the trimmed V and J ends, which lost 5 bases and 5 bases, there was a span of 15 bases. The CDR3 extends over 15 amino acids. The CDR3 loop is CASSGGDRITGELFF. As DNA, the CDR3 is TGTGCCAGCAGTGGGGGGGACAGGATAACCGGGGAGCTGTTTTTT.

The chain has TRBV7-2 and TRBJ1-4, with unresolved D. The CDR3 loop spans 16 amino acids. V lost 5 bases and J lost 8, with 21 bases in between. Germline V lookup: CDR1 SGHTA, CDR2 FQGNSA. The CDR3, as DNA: TGTGCCAGCAGCCCATTACTACATCCCTTCGGAGAAAAACTGTTTTTT. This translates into CASSPLLHPFGEKLFF.

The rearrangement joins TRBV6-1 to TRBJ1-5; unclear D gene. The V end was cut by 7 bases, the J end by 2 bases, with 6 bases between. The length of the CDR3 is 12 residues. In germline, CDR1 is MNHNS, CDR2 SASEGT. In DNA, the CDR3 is TGTGCCAGCATGCAGGGCAATCAGCCCCAGCATTTT. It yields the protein CASMQGNQPQHF.

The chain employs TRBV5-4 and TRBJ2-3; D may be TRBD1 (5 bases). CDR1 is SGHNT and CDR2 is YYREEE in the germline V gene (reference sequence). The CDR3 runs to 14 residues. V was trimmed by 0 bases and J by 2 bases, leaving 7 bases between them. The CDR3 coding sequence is TGTGCCAGCAGCTTGGGGGGCTCCACAGATACGCAGTATTTT. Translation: CASSLGGSTDTQYF.

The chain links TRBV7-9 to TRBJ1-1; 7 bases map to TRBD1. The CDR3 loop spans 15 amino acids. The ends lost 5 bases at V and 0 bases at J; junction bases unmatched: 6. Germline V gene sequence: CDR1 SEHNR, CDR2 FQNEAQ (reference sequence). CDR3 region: CASSVPDRMNTEAFF. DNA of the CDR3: TGTGCCAGCAGCGTACCGGACAGGATGAACACTGAAGCTTTCTTT.

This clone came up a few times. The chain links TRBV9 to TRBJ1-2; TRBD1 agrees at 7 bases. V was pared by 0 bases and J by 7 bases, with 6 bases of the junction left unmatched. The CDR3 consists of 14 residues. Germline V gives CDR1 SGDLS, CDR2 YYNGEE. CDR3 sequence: CASSVEAGGIGYTF. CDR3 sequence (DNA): TGTGCCAGCAGCGTAGAGGCAGGGGGAATTGGCTACACCTTC. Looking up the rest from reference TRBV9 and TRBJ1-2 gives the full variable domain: DSGVTQTPKHLITATGQRVTLRCSPRSGDLSVYWYQQSLDQGLQFLIQYYNGEERAKGNILERFSAQQFPDLHSELNLSSLELGDSALYFCASSVEAGGIGYTFGSGTRLTVV.

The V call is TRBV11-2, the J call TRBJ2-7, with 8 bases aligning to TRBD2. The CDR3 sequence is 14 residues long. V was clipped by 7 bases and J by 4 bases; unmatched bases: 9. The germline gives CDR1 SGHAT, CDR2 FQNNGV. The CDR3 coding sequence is TGTGCCAGCACCGAGCGGGGGAGGTTGTACGAGCAGTACTTC. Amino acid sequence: CASTERGRLYEQYF.

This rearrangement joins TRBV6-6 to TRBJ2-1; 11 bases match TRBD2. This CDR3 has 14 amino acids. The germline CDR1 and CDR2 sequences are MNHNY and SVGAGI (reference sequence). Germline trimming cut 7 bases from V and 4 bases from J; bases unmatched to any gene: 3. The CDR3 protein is CASTPSGGYNEQFF. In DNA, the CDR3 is TGTGCCAGCACCCCTAGCGGGGGGTACAATGAGCAGTTCTTC.

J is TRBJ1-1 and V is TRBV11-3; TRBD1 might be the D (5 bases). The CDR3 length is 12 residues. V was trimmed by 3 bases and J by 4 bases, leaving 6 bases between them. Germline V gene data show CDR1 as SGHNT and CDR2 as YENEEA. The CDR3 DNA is TGTGCCAGCAGCTTCGGGGGCACTGAAGCTTTCTTT. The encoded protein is CASSFGGTEAFF.

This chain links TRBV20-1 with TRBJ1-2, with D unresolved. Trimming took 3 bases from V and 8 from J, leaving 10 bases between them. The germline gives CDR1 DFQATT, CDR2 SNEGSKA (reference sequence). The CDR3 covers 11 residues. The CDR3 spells CSASTGRGYTF. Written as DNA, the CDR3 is TGCAGTGCTAGTACGGGTCGAGGCTACACCTTC.

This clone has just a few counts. The CDR3 nucleotides read TGCGCCAGCAGCCAAGATCGGGCAGGGGGCAACGAGCAGTACTTC. This gives the protein CASSQDRAGGNEQYF. The V and J genes are TRBV4-3 and TRBJ2-7, with 8 bases matching TRBD1. V was pared by 0 bases and J by 5 bases, with 6 bases of the junction left unmatched. The CDR3 totals 15 residues. The germline V gene encodes CDR1 LGHNA and CDR2 YSLEER.

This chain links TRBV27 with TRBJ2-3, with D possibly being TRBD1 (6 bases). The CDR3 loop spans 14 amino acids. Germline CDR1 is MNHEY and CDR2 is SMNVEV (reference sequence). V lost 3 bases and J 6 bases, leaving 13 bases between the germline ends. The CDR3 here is CASSFRTGKDTQYF. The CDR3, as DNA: TGTGCCAGCAGTTTTAGAACAGGGAAGGATACGCAGTATTTT.